This T cell receptor (beta chain) stems from a study of CD8 T cells in ankylosing spondylitis. Points from the study as a whole: It was reported that disease-linked clones were significantly enriched in matched ankylosing spondylitis synovial fluid.

MiXCR was run by TCRdb on the 5' RACE reads, yielding one entry per CDR3 protein. The sample yields 200,000 to 300,000 distinct CDR3 sequences, roughly 32% seen once. Note on this clonotype: Its antigen is currently unknown.

Trimming removed 3 bases at V and 1 base at J, with 9 bases between. The germline V gene has CDR1 MGHRA and CDR2 YSYEKL. The CDR3 totals 15 residues. V usage is TRBV4-1 and J usage is TRBJ2-2; D assignment may be TRBD1 or TRBD2 (5 bases each). The source of this sequence is a male donor with ankylosing spondylitis or in good health (not recorded which). The specimen was blood, either unsorted or a sorted T cell fraction (not recorded which). CDR3 protein: CASSHGTLNTGELFF. The CDR3 region has the DNA TGCGCCAGCAGCCACGGGACCCTGAACACCGGGGAGCTGTTTTTT.